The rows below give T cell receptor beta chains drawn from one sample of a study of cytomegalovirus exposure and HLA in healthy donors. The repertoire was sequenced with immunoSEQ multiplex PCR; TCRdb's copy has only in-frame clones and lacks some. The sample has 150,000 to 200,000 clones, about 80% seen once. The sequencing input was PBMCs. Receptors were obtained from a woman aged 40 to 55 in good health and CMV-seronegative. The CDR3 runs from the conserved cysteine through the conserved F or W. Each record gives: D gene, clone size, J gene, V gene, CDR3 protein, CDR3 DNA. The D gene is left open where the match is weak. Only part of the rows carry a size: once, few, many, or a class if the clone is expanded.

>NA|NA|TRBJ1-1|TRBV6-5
CASLDSMNTEAFF
TGTGCCAGCCTGGACAGCATGAACACTGAAGCTTTCTTT
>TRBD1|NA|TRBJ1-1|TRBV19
CASRFWTGRGTEAFF
TGTGCCAGTAGGTTCTGGACAGGGAGAGGCACTGAAGCTTTCTTT
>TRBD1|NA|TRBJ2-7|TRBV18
CASSLDRAYEQYF
TGTGCCAGCTCGCTGGACAGGGCCTACGAGCAGTACTTC
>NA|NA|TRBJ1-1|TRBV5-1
CASQPFLQGTEAFF
TGCGCCAGTCAACCATTCTTACAGGGTACTGAAGCTTTCTTT
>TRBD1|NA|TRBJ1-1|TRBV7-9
CASSSTGEITEAFF
TGTGCCAGCAGCTCGACAGGGGAGATCACTGAAGCTTTCTTT
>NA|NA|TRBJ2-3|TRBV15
CATSRGPLPGDWTDTQYF
TGTGCCACCAGCAGAGGCCCCCTCCCCGGGGATTGGACAGATACGCAGTATTTT
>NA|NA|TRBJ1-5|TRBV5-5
CASRPDNYQPQHF
TGTGCCAGCAGACCGGACAACTATCAGCCCCAGCATTTT
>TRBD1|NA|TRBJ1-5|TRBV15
CATSRALLRHTGVQPQHF
TGTGCCACCAGCAGAGCATTGCTTCGACACACAGGGGTTCAGCCCCAGCATTTT
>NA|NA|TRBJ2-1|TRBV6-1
CASSGARRSYNEQFF
TGTGCCAGCAGTGGGGCTCGGCGCTCCTACAATGAGCAGTTCTTC
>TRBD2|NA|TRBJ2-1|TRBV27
CASSLTSGSRLNEQFF
TGTGCCAGCAGTTTAACTAGCGGGAGTCGGCTCAATGAGCAGTTCTTC
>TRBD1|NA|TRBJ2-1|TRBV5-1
CASSAGTGVYNEQFF
TGCGCCAGCAGCGCCGGGACAGGGGTTTACAATGAGCAGTTCTTC
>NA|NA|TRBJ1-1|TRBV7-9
CASSLASYGEAFF
TGTGCCAGCAGCTTAGCGTCGTACGGTGAAGCTTTCTTT
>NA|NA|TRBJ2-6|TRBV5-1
CASSLGQAANVLTF
TGCGCCAGCAGCTTGGGACAGGCTGCCAACGTCCTGACTTTC
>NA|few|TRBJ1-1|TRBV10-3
CAIMNGRDTEAFF
TGTGCCATCATGAATGGCAGGGACACTGAAGCTTTCTTT
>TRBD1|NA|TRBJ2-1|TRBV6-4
CASSAGQSYNEQFF
TGTGCCAGCAGTGCGGGACAGAGCTACAATGAGCAGTTCTTC
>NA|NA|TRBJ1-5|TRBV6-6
CASNRGTGNQPQHF
TGTGCCAGCAATCGGGGGACGGGCAATCAGCCCCAGCATTTT
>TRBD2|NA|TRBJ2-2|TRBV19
CASNRGGTGELFF
TGTGCCAGTAACCGGGGGGGCACCGGGGAGCTGTTTTTT
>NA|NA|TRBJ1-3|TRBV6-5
CASSYSTRPGTPTIYF
TGTGCCAGCAGTTACTCGACGCGCCCAGGGACTCCCACCATATATTTT
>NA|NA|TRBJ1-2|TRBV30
CAWSLSSGIEGHGYTF
TGTGCCTGGAGTCTATCGTCCGGAATAGAGGGCCATGGCTACACCTTC
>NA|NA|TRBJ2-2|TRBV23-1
CASSQSPRDTGELFF
TGCGCCAGCAGTCAATCCCCCAGGGACACCGGGGAGCTGTTTTTT
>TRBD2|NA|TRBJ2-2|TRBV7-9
CASSPSGRAYTGELFF
TGTGCCAGCAGCCCTAGCGGGAGGGCCTACACCGGGGAGCTGTTTTTT
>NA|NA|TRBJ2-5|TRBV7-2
CASSDYGETQYF
TGTGCCAGCAGCGACTACGGGGAGACCCAGTACTTC
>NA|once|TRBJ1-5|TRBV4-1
CASSKGQGGNQPQHF
TGCGCCAGCAGCAAGGGGCAGGGCGGCAATCAGCCCCAGCATTTT
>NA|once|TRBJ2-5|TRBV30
CAWSGGVGGSQETQYF
TGTGCCTGGAGTGGGGGGGTAGGTGGTTCCCAAGAGACCCAGTACTTC
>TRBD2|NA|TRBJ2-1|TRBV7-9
CASTPLAGAYNEQFF
TGTGCCAGCACCCCACTAGCGGGGGCCTACAATGAGCAGTTCTTC
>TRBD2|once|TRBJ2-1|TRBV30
CAWSGTSSYNEQFF
TGTGCCTGGAGTGGGACTAGCTCCTACAATGAGCAGTTCTTC
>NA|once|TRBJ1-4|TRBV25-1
CASSVKAGTGEKLFF
TGTGCCAGCAGCGTTAAAGCGGGAACCGGGGAAAAACTGTTTTTT
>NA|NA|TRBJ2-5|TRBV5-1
CASSLGGAVQETQYF
TGCGCCAGCAGCTTGGGCGGGGCGGTCCAAGAGACCCAGTACTTC
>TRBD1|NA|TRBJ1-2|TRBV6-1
CASSRTGEANYGYTF
TGTGCCAGCAGTCGGACAGGGGAAGCTAACTATGGCTACACCTTC
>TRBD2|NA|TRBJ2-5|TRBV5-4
CASSFGPAGGPGQETQYF
TGTGCCAGCAGTTTTGGCCCGGCGGGAGGGCCAGGTCAAGAGACCCAGTACTTC
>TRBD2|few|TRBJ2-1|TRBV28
CASSFRTSGLGEQFF
TGTGCCAGCAGTTTTCGGACTAGCGGACTGGGTGAGCAGTTCTTC
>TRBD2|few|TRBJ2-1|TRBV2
CASSEGLAARQFF
TGTGCCAGCAGTGAAGGGCTAGCGGCCCGGCAGTTCTTC
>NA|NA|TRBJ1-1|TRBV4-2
CASSQEEGIVAEAFF
TGTGCCAGCAGCCAAGAGGAGGGGATAGTGGCTGAAGCTTTCTTT
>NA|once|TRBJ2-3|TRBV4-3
CASSQGIREPRADTQYF
TGCGCCAGCAGCCAAGGGATCCGGGAGCCCCGCGCAGATACGCAGTATTTT
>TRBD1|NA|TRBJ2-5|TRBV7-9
CASSFGDRGTQETQYF
TGTGCCAGCAGCTTTGGGGACAGGGGGACCCAAGAGACCCAGTACTTC